This entry lists 17 T cell receptor beta chains sequenced from one sample in a study of post-analysis software for immune sequencing data. Study-level findings and limits: TRBV5-6, TRBV5-1 and TRBV20-1 belonged to a set of a few TRBV segments that were more frequent in patients than controls.

Unique molecular identifiers had been added to the TCR beta cDNA libraries. TCRdb itself ran the PCR reads through MiXCR, one entry per CDR3 protein. The table records about 770,000 distinct CDR3 sequences, 35% to 55% of them present only once. Their antigens remain unidentified. Sequenced: blood. The receptor set was obtained from a girl between 5 and 17 years old with multiple sclerosis.

This chain joins TRBV15 and TRBJ2-1; 10 nucleotides match TRBD2. Germline V lookup: CDR1 LNHNV, CDR2 YYDKDF (reference sequence). This CDR3 is 14 amino acids long. V gave up 8 bases and J gave up 5 bases; unmatched junction bases: 6. The CDR3 region is CATETSGSHNEQFF. CDR3 in DNA: TGTGCCACCGAGACTAGCGGGTCCCACAATGAGCAGTTCTTC.

This clonotype appeared a single time. V is TRBV6-6 and J is TRBJ1-2; 9 nucleotides match TRBD1. The germline gives CDR1 MNHNY, CDR2 SVGAGI (reference sequence). The CDR3 runs to 16 residues. With V trimmed by 7 bases and J by 3 bases, 12 bases remained unmatched. CDR3 loop: CASTPGTGMWDYGYTF. CDR3 coding DNA: TGTGCCAGCACCCCCGGGACAGGGATGTGGGACTATGGCTACACCTTC.

Notes on this clonotype: The junction departs from germline at one end; a sequencing error may be responsible. The CDR3: CSVGVGLTKNSYDEQFF. CDR3 coding DNA: TGCAGCGTTGGGGTGGGGTTGACAAAGAACTCCTACGATGAGCAGTTCTTC. This sequence joins TRBV29-1 and TRBJ2-1; D remains ambiguous. The CDR3 covers 17 residues. Germline V CDR1 and CDR2: SQVTM, ANQGSEA.

A few counts support this clonotype. The gene calls are TRBV15 and TRBJ2-5, with D perhaps TRBD1 or TRBD2 (5 bases each). V was clipped by 7 bases and J by 3 bases, with 15 bases between them. The germline V gene encodes CDR1 LNHNV and CDR2 YYDKDF (reference sequence). The CDR3 consists of 14 residues. CDR3 DNA: TGTGCCACCAACACAGGAGGAGCGGAAGAGACCCAGTACTTC. It is translated as CATNTGGAEETQYF.

Notes on this clonotype: The junction departs from the called germline gene at one end, perhaps through a read error. This chain uses TRBV4-3 with TRBJ2-7; TRBD2 aligns across 7 bases. The CDR3 runs 13 residues. Looked up from germline, CDR1 is LGHNA and CDR2 is YSLEER. The chain's CDR3 is CTSGEGVGYEQYF. Here the CDR3 DNA reads TGCACCAGTGGGGAGGGAGTAGGTTACGAGCAGTACTTC.

CDR3 loop: CASRPPGLAAYEQYF. Here the CDR3 DNA reads TGTGCCAGCAGGCCACCGGGACTAGCGGCATACGAGCAGTACTTC. V is TRBV6-5 and J is TRBJ2-5, with 11 bases matching TRBD2. The last part of the DNA fits TRBJ2-7 better; the J call may be wrong. The CDR3 sequence is 15 residues long. Germline V gives CDR1 MNHEY, CDR2 SVGAGI.

This CDR3 is CASSQPYRVKGYEQYF. Written as DNA, the CDR3 is TGCGCCAGCAGTCAACCCTACAGGGTTAAGGGCTACGAGCAGTACTTC. This chain connects TRBV23-1 to TRBJ2-7, with D perhaps TRBD1 (6 bases). TRBV23-1 is known as an ORF, though its function is uncertain. V lost 2 bases and J 3 bases, leaving 17 bases between the germline ends. This CDR3 region has 16 residues.

The chain carries TRBV27 and TRBJ1-1; 9 bases are a match to TRBD1. The CDR3 is made up of 15 amino acids. The junction had 4 bases not matched to a gene; V was cut back by 3 bases and J by 2 bases. CDR1 is MNHEY and CDR2 is SMNVEV in the germline V gene (reference sequence). The CDR3 sequence: CASSFGTGLNTEAFF. Written as DNA, the CDR3 is TGTGCCAGCAGTTTTGGGACAGGGCTCAACACTGAAGCTTTCTTT.

V gene TRBV18 combines with J gene TRBJ2-7; no firm D call. The V gene lost 4 bases and the J gene lost 3 bases, with 10 bases spanning the gap. CDR3 size: 13 residues. Germline V gene lookup returns CDR1 KGHSH and CDR2 LQKENI. CDR3 in DNA: TGTGCCAGCTCACGGGATGAAAGCTACGAGCAGTACTTC. Residues: CASSRDESYEQYF.

The chain combines TRBV5-1 with TRBJ2-3, with 13 bases fitting TRBD2. This CDR3 contains 16 residues. V lost 6 bases and J lost 2; bases outside the gene matches: 6. The germline CDR1 and CDR2 sequences are SGHRS and YFSETQ. DNA for the CDR3: TGCGCCAGCAACCCGGGACTAGCGGGATCCACAGATACGCAGTATTTT. Translation: CASNPGLAGSTDTQYF.

The chain links TRBV20-1 to TRBJ1-2; no reliable D call. This CDR3 has 14 residues. Germline assignment: CDR1 DFQATT and CDR2 SNEGSKA (reference sequence). In nucleotides, the CDR3 is TGCAGCGCTCCAACCATAAGGGAGGGCTATGGCTACACCTTC. This codes for CSAPTIREGYGYTF.

This clonotype was detected only a few times. J is TRBJ2-7 and V is TRBV4-3; 9 bases match TRBD1. Germline V lookup: CDR1 LGHNA, CDR2 YSLEER. There are 15 residues in the CDR3. V shed 1 base, J shed 5 bases, and the junction held 6 bases outside the gene matches. DNA of the CDR3: TGCGCCAGCAGCCAAGCCCGGGACAGGGTAAACGAGCAGTACTTC. Translating it yields CASSQARDRVNEQYF.

The CDR3 sequence is CASSSTTAHNEQFF. The CDR3 region has the DNA TGTGCCAGCAGTTCCACAACCGCCCACAATGAGCAGTTCTTC. This chain uses TRBV12-3 or TRBV12-4 with TRBJ2-1; D is undetermined. The CDR3 runs 14 residues. The V end was cut by 4 bases, the J end by 5 bases, with 12 bases between.

This clonotype was counted a few times. The chain combines TRBV27 with TRBJ2-1; TRBD1 is a possible D gene (5 bases). Germline V gene data show CDR1 as MNHEY and CDR2 as SMNVEV (reference sequence). The V and J ends lost 8 bases and 10 bases respectively, with 21 bases between them. The CDR3 has 14 amino acids. CDR3: CASAGLGVGFEQFF. The CDR3 coding sequence is TGTGCCAGCGCAGGGTTAGGGGTAGGGTTCGAGCAGTTCTTC.

This rearrangement joins TRBV20-1 to TRBJ2-7; D is uncertain. The germline gives CDR1 DFQATT, CDR2 SNEGSKA (reference sequence). The ends were cut back, 0 bases at V and 5 bases at J, with 11 bases in the middle. This CDR3 spans 13 amino acids. CDR3 amino acids: CSARDLERDEQYF. Written as DNA, the CDR3 is TGCAGTGCTAGAGACCTTGAGCGCGACGAGCAGTACTTC.

The chain recombines TRBV5-1 with TRBJ1-4; D remains ambiguous. CDR3 size: 14 residues. Between the trimmed V and J ends, which lost 0 bases and 8 bases, there was a span of 11 bases. Germline-derived CDR1 and CDR2 are SGHRS and YFSETQ. In DNA, the CDR3 is TGCGCCAGCAGCTTGGTGTCACGGCGGGAAAAACTGTTTTTT. This gives the protein CASSLVSRREKLFF. The full variable domain, with the rest looked up from reference TRBV5-1 and TRBJ1-4, is KAGVTQTPRYLIKTRGQQVTLSCSPISGHRSVSWYQQTPGQGLQFLFEYFSETQRNKGNFPGRFSGRQFSNSRSEMNVSTLELGDSALYLCASSLVSRREKLFFGSGTQLSVL.

This clonotype was detected a few times. This chain links TRBV6-6 with TRBJ2-7; TRBD2 matches 11 bases. Germline CDR1 MNHNY, CDR2 SVGAGI (reference sequence). This CDR3 has 17 amino acids. After removal of 6 bases from V and 2 bases from J, the junction contained 12 bases not matched to a gene. In nucleotides, the CDR3 is TGTGCCAGCAGGCTCGGACTAGCGGGCTCAGGAACCTACGAGCAGTACTTC. Its translation is CASRLGLAGSGTYEQYF.